The entry below describes one T cell receptor (beta chain). V lost 5 bases and J lost 6, with 16 bases in between. Germline lookup yields CDR1 SQVTM and CDR2 ANQGSEA. The CDR3 covers 13 residues. A quantity of about 0.45 to 1 ug RNA underwent reverse transcription using random hexamers. TCRdb re-called the immunoSEQ multiplex PCR reads with MiXCR, one entry per CDR3 protein. The sample has roughly 200,000 distinct CDR3 sequences, over 90% seen once; the top ten hold approximately 0.075%. This entry comes from a study of CD8 T cells in Susac syndrome. This sequence was found in a human donor with multiple sclerosis. The chain is built from TRBV29-1 and TRBJ1-1; D gene ambiguous. Sequenced: CD4+ T cells from PBMCs. CDR3 sequence: CSVKGRLVAEAFF. In nucleotides, the CDR3 is TGCAGCGTTAAGGGCAGGCTGGTAGCTGAAGCTTTCTTT. Variable domain in full (rest from reference TRBV29-1 and TRBJ1-1): SAVISQKPSRDICQRGTSLTIQCQVDSQVTMMFWYRQQPGQSLTLIATANQGSEATYESGFVIDKFPISRPNLTFSTLTVSNMSPEDSSIYLCSVKGRLVAEAFFGQGTRLTVV.